A selection of T cell receptor beta chains follows, all from one sample in a study of control samples from healthy donors and cancer patients. Here immunoSEQ multiplex PCR was the method, and the copy in TCRdb shows in-frame clones only, minus some. The sample lists approximately 12,000 clones, approximately 95% occurring once. Sequenced: PBMCs. The receptors were sampled from a man in his 70s with head and neck cancer. The CDR3 runs from the conserved cysteine through the conserved F or W. A D gene is named only where the DNA matches it firmly. Size is stated for part of the rows, as once, few or many counts, or as a class when the clone is expanded.

v_call	d_call	j_call	clone_size	cdr3_aa
TRBV2	NA	TRBJ1-1	NA	CASSAGTKNTEAFF
TRBV2	TRBD1	TRBJ2-7	NA	CASRVGTGAYEQYF
TRBV2	NA	TRBJ2-7	NA	CASRDDIYEQYF
TRBV2	TRBD1	TRBJ1-1	once	CARGSTGGHTEAFF
TRBV7-9	NA	TRBJ2-3	NA	CASSLVATFTDTQYF
TRBV5-1	TRBD1	TRBJ1-1	NA	CASSPGTGVEETEAFF
TRBV19	TRBD2	TRBJ2-7	NA	CASSPTSGRWAYEQYF
TRBV7-9	NA	TRBJ2-7	once	CASGDLTYEQYF
TRBV10-3	TRBD1	TRBJ2-5	NA	CAISAGTAEETQYF
TRBV7-9	NA	TRBJ2-3	NA	CASSLWGGADTQYF
TRBV5-1	TRBD1	TRBJ2-2	NA	CASSLWDRGVTGELFF
TRBV6-6	NA	TRBJ1-6	NA	CASRAGNLNSPLHF
TRBV20-1	TRBD1	TRBJ1-4	NA	CSASRRGDSMIF
TRBV7-2	TRBD2	TRBJ2-1	NA	CASIFHSGRRGEQFF
TRBV28	NA	TRBJ2-7	NA	CASSSGTKTSYEQYF
TRBV7-2	TRBD2	TRBJ2-3	NA	CASSSQGLAGADTQYF
TRBV7-9	TRBD2	TRBJ2-1	NA	CASSLGTSGRGNEQFF
TRBV2	NA	TRBJ1-1	NA	CASTQGGGGLAAFF
TRBV28	NA	TRBJ1-1	NA	CASRSQNTEAFF
TRBV27	TRBD1	TRBJ1-1	NA	CASTPLTGANTEAFF
TRBV29-1	NA	TRBJ2-3	NA	CSVEGMSTGTDTQYF
TRBV28	TRBD2	TRBJ2-1	NA	CASSLDRKSGSGNEQFF
TRBV9	NA	TRBJ1-3	NA	CASSSTSGVGNTIYF
TRBV7-2	NA	TRBJ1-1	NA	CASSLERAAEAFF
TRBV5-6	NA	TRBJ1-1	NA	CASSFPTGNTEAFF
TRBV6-6	NA	TRBJ1-1	NA	CASSYGGPGNTEAFF
TRBV2	TRBD2	TRBJ2-5	once	CASSERSGSGETQYF
TRBV5-1	NA	TRBJ2-5	NA	CASSHPRGGETQYF
TRBV15	NA	TRBJ2-4	NA	CATSRDGGASQYF
TRBV7-3	TRBD2	TRBJ2-1	NA	CASSWWREREQFF
TRBV13	TRBD1	TRBJ1-5	NA	CASSIDRGQPQHF
TRBV7-9	TRBD2	TRBJ2-1	NA	CASSLDGGGRKEFF
TRBV6-5	NA	TRBJ2-7	NA	CASSYGAAKDTYEQYF
TRBV10-2	TRBD2	TRBJ2-4	NA	CASSELAGGPTKNIQYF
TRBV13	NA	TRBJ2-7	once	CASSLGMGGRSYEQYF
TRBV15	NA	TRBJ2-7	NA	CATSILGNEQYF
TRBV18	TRBD2	TRBJ2-3	NA	CASSPLAGVDTQYF
TRBV18	TRBD1	TRBJ1-2	few	CASSPFGQGDYGYTF
TRBV7-2	NA	TRBJ2-7	NA	CASSFVGEQYF
TRBV19	NA	TRBJ1-5	NA	CASSTWDGTPYQPQHF
TRBV27	NA	TRBJ2-1	NA	CASSLLISGIYNEQFF
TRBV19	NA	TRBJ2-7	NA	CASSITRSYEQYF
TRBV2	NA	TRBJ1-5	few	CASSSYRVGNQPQHF
TRBV15	NA	TRBJ2-7	NA	CATSRDVGSYEQYF
TRBV2	NA	TRBJ2-1	NA	CASSRGPNRNEQFF
TRBV11-3	NA	TRBJ2-2	NA	CASSSTLLGNTGELFF
TRBV3-1/TRBV3-2	NA	TRBJ1-4	NA	CASSQEIGVPGEKLFF
TRBV5-6	NA	TRBJ2-5	once	CASSWRVGETQYF